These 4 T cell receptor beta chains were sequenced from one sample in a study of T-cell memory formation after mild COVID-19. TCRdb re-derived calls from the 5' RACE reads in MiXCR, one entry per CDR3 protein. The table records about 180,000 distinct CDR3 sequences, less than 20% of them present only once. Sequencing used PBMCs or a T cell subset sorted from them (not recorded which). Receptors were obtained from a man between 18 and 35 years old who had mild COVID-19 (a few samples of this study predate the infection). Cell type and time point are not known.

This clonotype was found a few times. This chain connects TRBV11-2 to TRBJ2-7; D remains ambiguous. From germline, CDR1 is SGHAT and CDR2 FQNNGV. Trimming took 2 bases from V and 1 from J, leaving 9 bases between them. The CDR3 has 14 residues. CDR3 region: CASSLWPGSYEQYV. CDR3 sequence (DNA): TGTGCCAGCAGCTTATGGCCAGGTTCCTACGAGCAGTACGTC.

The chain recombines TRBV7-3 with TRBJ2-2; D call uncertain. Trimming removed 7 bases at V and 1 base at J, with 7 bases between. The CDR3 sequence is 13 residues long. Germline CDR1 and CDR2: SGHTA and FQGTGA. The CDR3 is CASTIGNTGELFF. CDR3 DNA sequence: TGTGCCAGCACCATAGGGAACACCGGGGAGCTGTTTTTT.

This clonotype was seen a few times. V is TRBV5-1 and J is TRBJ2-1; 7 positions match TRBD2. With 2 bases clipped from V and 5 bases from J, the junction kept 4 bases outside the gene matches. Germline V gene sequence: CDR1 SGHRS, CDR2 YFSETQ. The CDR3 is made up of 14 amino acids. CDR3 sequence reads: CASSLGGGDNEQFF. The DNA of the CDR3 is TGCGCCAGCAGCTTAGGCGGGGGAGACAATGAGCAGTTCTTC.

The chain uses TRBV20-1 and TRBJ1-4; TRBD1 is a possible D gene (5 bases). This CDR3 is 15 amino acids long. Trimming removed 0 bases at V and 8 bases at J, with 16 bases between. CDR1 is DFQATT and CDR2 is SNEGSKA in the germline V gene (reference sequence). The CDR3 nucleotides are TGCAGTGCTAGAGATAAATCAGGGTCCGGAGAAAAACTGTTTTTT. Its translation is CSARDKSGSGEKLFF.